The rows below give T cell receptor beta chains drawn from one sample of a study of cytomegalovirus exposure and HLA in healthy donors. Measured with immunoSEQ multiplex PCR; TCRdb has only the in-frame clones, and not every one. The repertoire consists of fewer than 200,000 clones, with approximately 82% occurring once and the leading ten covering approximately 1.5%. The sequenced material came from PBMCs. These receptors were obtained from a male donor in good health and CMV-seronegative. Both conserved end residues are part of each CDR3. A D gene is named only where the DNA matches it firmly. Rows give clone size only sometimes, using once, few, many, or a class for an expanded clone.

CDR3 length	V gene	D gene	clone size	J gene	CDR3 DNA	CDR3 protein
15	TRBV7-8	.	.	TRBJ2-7	TGTGCCAGCAGCTTAGGTTTGGGGAGCTCCTACGAGCAGTACTTC	CASSLGLGSSYEQYF
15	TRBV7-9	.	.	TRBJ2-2	TGTGCCAGCAGCTTAGGGCCACGGAACACCGGGGAGCTGTTTTTT	CASSLGPRNTGELFF
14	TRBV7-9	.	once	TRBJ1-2	TGTGCCAGCAGCTTAGCCTTCGGACTTGGAAGCTACACCTTC	CASSLAFGLGSYTF
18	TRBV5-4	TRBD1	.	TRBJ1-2	TGTGCCAGCAGACGCGGGGGACAGGGGGCAAGTCAAGCCGGCGGCTACACCTTC	CASRRGGQGASQAGGYTF
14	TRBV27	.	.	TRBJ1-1	TGTGCCAGCAGTTTCCCGGACAGCCTCACTGAAGCTTTCTTT	CASSFPDSLTEAFF
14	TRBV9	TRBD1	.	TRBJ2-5	TGTGCCAGCAGTCCTCCGAGGGGGCGGAAGACCCAGTACTTC	CASSPPRGRKTQYF
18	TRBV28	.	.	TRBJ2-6	TGTGCCAGCAGTTTATGGCGGCTCCTTGGCTCTGGGGCCAACGTCCTGACTTTC	CASSLWRLLGSGANVLTF
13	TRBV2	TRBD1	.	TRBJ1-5	TGTGCCAGCAAGAGGGACAGGGGTCAGCCCCAGCATTTT	CASKRDRGQPQHF
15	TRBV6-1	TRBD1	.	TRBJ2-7	TGTGCCAGCACCTCCAGGGGGCTTAGCTCCTACGAGCAGTACTTC	CASTSRGLSSYEQYF
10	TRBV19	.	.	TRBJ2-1	TGTGCCAGCGGCTACAATGAGCAGTTCTTC	CASGYNEQFF
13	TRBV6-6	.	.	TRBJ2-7	TGTGCCAGCAGCATAAACTTAGAGGGCGAGCAGTACTTC	CASSINLEGEQYF
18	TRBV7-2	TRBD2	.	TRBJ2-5	TGTGCCAGCAGCTTAGCCCCCCCTGGAGCGGGAGCCTTGGAGACCCAGTACTTC	CASSLAPPGAGALETQYF
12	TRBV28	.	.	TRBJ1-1	TGTGCCAGCATCGAGGGAAACACTGAAGCTTTCTTT	CASIEGNTEAFF
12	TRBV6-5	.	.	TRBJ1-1	TGTGCCAGCATCAAACGGGGGTCTGAGGCTTTCTTT	CASIKRGSEAFF
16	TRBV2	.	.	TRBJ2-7	TGTGCCAGCAGCGAAACTCGTAGGGGCAGCTCCTACGAGCAGTACTTC	CASSETRRGSSYEQYF
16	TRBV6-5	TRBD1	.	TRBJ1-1	TGTGCCAGCAGTTACCTCCGCGGGACAGGGACCGAAATGGCTTTCTTT	CASSYLRGTGTEMAFF
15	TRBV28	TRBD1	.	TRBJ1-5	TGTGCCAGCAGTAAGGGACAGGGGAACAATCAGCCCCAGCATTTT	CASSKGQGNNQPQHF
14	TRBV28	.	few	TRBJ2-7	TGTGCCAGCAGTTTATTGCCTAGCTCCTACGAGCAGTACTTC	CASSLLPSSYEQYF
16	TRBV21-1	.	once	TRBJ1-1	TGTGCCAGCAGCCCAGGAGGAGGGATAGCGTTCGCTGAAGCTTTCTTT	CASSPGGGIAFAEAFF
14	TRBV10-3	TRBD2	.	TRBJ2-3	TGTGCCACCCAGGAGCGGGAGAGCACAGATACGCAGTATTTT	CATQERESTDTQYF
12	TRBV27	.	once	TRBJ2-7	TGTGCCAGCAGTCAAACAGGGACCGAGCAGTACTTC	CASSQTGTEQYF
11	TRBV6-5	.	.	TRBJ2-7	TGTGCCAGCAGTTTTTCCTCCGAGCAGTACTTC	CASSFSSEQYF
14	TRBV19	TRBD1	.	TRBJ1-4	TGTGCCAGTAGTGACAGGGGTAGTAATGAAAAACTGTTTTTT	CASSDRGSNEKLFF
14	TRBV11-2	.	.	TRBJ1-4	TGTGCCAGCAGCTTCGTGCAGCAGGGTGAAAAACTGTTTTTT	CASSFVQQGEKLFF
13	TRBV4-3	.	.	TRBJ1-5	TGCGCCAGCAGCCAATCAAAGGAGGGACCCCAGCATTTT	CASSQSKEGPQHF
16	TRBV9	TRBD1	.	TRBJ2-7	TGTGCCAGCAGCGTAGCCCCCGGACAGGGCTCCTACGAGCAGTACTTC	CASSVAPGQGSYEQYF
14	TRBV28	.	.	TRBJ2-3	TGTGCCAGCAGTTTATTCCCCCTAGGTTCACCGCAGTATTTT	CASSLFPLGSPQYF
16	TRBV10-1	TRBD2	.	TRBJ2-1	TGCGCCAGCAATGAGGTAGCGGGAGGGTACTACAATGAGCAGTTCTTC	CASNEVAGGYYNEQFF
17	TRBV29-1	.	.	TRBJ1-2	TGCAGCACTTACACGGGCGCAGGGGCCTCCTTGGGTGATGGCTACACCTTC	CSTYTGAGASLGDGYTF
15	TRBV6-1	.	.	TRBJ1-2	TGTGCCAGCAGTGAGAATCAGGAGGCAGTCTATGGCTACACCTTC	CASSENQEAVYGYTF
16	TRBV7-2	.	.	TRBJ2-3	TGTGCCAGCAGCTTAAGTATCCGGGTTAGCACAGATACGCAGTATTTT	CASSLSIRVSTDTQYF
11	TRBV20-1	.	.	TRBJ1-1	TGCAGTGCTAATGGGGGGACTGAAGCTTTCTTT	CSANGGTEAFF
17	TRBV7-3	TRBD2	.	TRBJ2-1	TGTGCCAGCAGCTTAGAAGGACTAGCGGGCGCGCGCAATGAGCAGTTCTTC	CASSLEGLAGARNEQFF
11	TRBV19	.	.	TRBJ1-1	TGTGCCAGCTCCCGGGGGACCACTGCTTTCTTT	CASSRGTTAFF
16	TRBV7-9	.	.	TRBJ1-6	TGTTCCAGCAGTGCGGGTCTGAGCTCCTATAATTCACCCCTCCACTTT	CSSSAGLSSYNSPLHF
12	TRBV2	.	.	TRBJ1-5	TGTGCCAGCCCCCCCGGGGGGGGGCCCCAGCATTTT	CASPPGGGPQHF
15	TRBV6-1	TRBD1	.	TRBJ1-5	TGTGCCAGCAGTGGATCCAGGGGGCTCGAACAGCCCCAGCATTTT	CASSGSRGLEQPQHF
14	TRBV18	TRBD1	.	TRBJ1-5	TGTGCCAGCTCACCCGGACAGGGGAATCAGCCCCAGCATTTT	CASSPGQGNQPQHF
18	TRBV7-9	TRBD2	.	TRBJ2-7	TGTTCCAGCAGCTCAAGATCCCCTCTCGCGGGAGTGGGTAACGAGCAGTACTTC	CSSSSRSPLAGVGNEQYF
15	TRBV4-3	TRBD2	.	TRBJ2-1	TGCGCCAGCAGCCAAGAACGGCGGGAGGGCAATGAGCAGTTCTTC	CASSQERREGNEQFF
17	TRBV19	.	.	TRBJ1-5	TGTGCCAGTAGTATCGGGTGGACCGGGACTTTAGACCAGCCCCAGCATTTT	CASSIGWTGTLDQPQHF
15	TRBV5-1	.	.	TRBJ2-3	TGCGCCAGCAGCTTGGGGATGACGGGTACGGATACGCAGTATTTT	CASSLGMTGTDTQYF
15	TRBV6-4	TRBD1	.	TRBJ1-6	TGTGCCAGCAGTGAGGCGACAGGGGGGAATTCACCCCTCCACTTT	CASSEATGGNSPLHF
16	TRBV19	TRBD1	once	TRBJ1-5	TGTGCCAGTAGTATCGACGGGACAGGGAACAATCAGCCCCAGCATTTT	CASSIDGTGNNQPQHF
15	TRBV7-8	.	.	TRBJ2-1	TGTGCCAGCAGCCCGGACTATTTCCCGCCCAGCGAGCAGTTCTTC	CASSPDYFPPSEQFF
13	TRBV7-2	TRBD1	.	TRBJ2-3	TGTGCCAGCAGCCCGTCCTCGGACAGGGATGGGTATTTT	CASSPSSDRDGYF
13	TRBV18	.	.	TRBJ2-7	TGTGCCAGCTCACCTGAGACAGGATACGAGCAGTACTTC	CASSPETGYEQYF
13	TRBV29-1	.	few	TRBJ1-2	TGCAGCGTTGCCCTGGCCCGAACGGGGGGCTACACCTTC	CSVALARTGGYTF
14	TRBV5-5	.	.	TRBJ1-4	TGTGCCAGCAGCTTTACAGGTGCGAATGAAAAACTGTTTTTT	CASSFTGANEKLFF
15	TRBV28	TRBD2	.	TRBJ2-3	TGTGCCAGCAGTTCCCTAGCGGGGGACACAGATACGCAGTATTTT	CASSSLAGDTDTQYF
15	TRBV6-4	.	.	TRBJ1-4	TGTGCCAGCAGTGACTCAAGCTCCGCTAATGAAAAACTGTTTTTT	CASSDSSSANEKLFF
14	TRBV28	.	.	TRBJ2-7	TGTGCCAGCAGTTCTATAACGGGGGCCTACGAGCAGTACTTC	CASSSITGAYEQYF
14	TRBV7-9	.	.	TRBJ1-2	TGTGCCAGCAGCGCTCGACAGGCCCTCTATGGCTACACCTTC	CASSARQALYGYTF
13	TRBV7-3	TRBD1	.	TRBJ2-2	TGTGCCAGCAGCCCGACAGGGACCGGGGAGCTGTTTTTT	CASSPTGTGELFF